These 8 T cell receptor beta chains share one sample of origin, sequenced in a study of blood T cell repertoires in COVID-19. Assay: immunoSEQ multiplex PCR; the TCRdb copy retains only in-frame clones and omits some. The sample includes roughly 79,000 clones, around 80% seen only once; the top ten take approximately 5.8%. Sequences were obtained from peripheral blood. The receptors come from a man aged 55 to 70 with active or convalescent COVID-19.

The chain has TRBV27 and TRBJ2-3, with TRBD1 matching over 7 bases. CDR3 length equals 14 residues. The ends lost 5 bases at V and 2 bases at J; junction bases unmatched: 4. CDR1 is MNHEY and CDR2 is SMNVEV in the germline V gene (reference sequence). The CDR3 sequence: CASSPGTATDTQYF. CDR3 sequence (DNA): TGTGCCAGCAGTCCCGGGACAGCCACAGATACGCAGTATTTT.

J is TRBJ1-2 and V is TRBV9; 10 positions match TRBD1. Germline assignment: CDR1 SGDLS and CDR2 YYNGEE. Trimming removed 0 bases from V and 4 bases from J; junction bases left unmatched: 12. The CDR3 extends over 18 amino acids. This CDR3 reads CASSVATPTGGASYGYTF. The CDR3 nucleotides are TGTGCCAGCAGCGTAGCTACTCCGACAGGGGGCGCGAGCTATGGCTACACCTTC.

The V and J genes are TRBV19 and TRBJ1-2, with 9 bases matching TRBD1. This CDR3 spans 15 amino acids. Germline CDR1 LNHDA, CDR2 SQIVND (reference sequence). V was pared by 6 bases and J by 0 bases, with 5 bases of the junction left unmatched. The CDR3 loop is CASRRDRAANYGYTF. The CDR3 DNA follows: TGTGCCAGTAGGCGGGACAGGGCGGCTAACTATGGCTACACCTTC. Full variable domain (missing parts from reference TRBV19 and TRBJ1-2): DGGITQSPKYLFRKEGQNVTLSCEQNLNHDAMYWYRQDPGQGLRLIYYSQIVNDFQKGDIAEGYSVSREKKESFPLTVTSAQKNPTAFYLCASRRDRAANYGYTFGSGTRLTVV.

This chain connects TRBV3-1 (or the pseudogene TRBV3-2) to TRBJ2-4, with TRBD1 matching over 11 bases. Trimming removed 3 bases from V and 3 bases from J; junction bases left unmatched: 16. The CDR3 runs to 20 residues. Germline-derived CDR1 and CDR2 are LGHDT and YNNKEL (reference sequence). CDR3 DNA: TGTGCCAGCAGCCAGGAAATGGACAGGGGGCTCCTGGGCGGCAAAAACATTCAGTACTTC. This gives the protein CASSQEMDRGLLGGKNIQYF.

This chain connects TRBV21-1 to TRBJ1-2; the DNA was not compared with TRBD1, the D call given in the table. TRBV21-1 is a known pseudogene. CDR3 length equals 14 residues. CDR3 bases: TGTGCCAGCAGCAAAGTTCGCCAGGGGGGTGGCTACACCTTC. It is translated as CASSKVRQGGGYTF.

The V call is TRBV7-2, the J call TRBJ2-7; D perhaps matches TRBD2 (5 bases). CDR1 is SGHTA and CDR2 is FQGNSA in the germline V gene. Trimming took off 5 bases at V and 5 bases at J, with 10 bases between the two ends. The CDR3 sequence is 12 residues long. The CDR3 spells CASSPLAHEQYF. CDR3 bases: TGTGCCAGCAGCCCGCTAGCCCACGAGCAGTACTTC.

The V and J genes are TRBV7-9 and TRBJ2-3; 14 nucleotides align to TRBD2. Germline loops: CDR1 SEHNR, CDR2 FQNEAQ (reference sequence). V trimming: 5 bases; J trimming: 2 bases; junction bases outside the gene matches: 12. CDR3 length: 19 residues. The CDR3 DNA follows: TGTGCCAGCAGCCCCCTGCCGACTAGCGGGGGGGCCTTCACAGATACGCAGTATTTT. It translates to CASSPLPTSGGAFTDTQYF.

The chain recombines TRBV2 with TRBJ2-3, with TRBD2 matching over 9 bases. The CDR3 covers 13 residues. Germline V gene sequence: CDR1 SNHLY, CDR2 FYNNEI. The CDR3 region is CGGKRGGTDTQYF. The CDR3 nucleotides read TGTGGAGGGAAGCGGGGGGGCACAGATACGCAGTATTTT.